This T cell receptor (beta chain) comes out of a study of T cells after yellow fever vaccination. MiXCR was run by TCRdb on the 5' RACE reads, yielding one entry per CDR3 protein. The sample holds under 300,000 distinct CDR3 sequences, 6.9% seen once. The germline V gene has CDR1 LGHDT and CDR2 YNNKEL (reference sequence). The CDR3 is 16 residues long. Trimming took off 1 base at V and 14 bases at J, with 21 bases between the two ends. There are a few counts of this clonotype. This receptor was taken from a man under 40 who received the YFV17D yellow fever vaccine. The sequencing here drew on CD4+ T cells sorted from PBMCs, taken 15 days after the yellow fever booster vaccination. This chain joins TRBV3-1 and TRBJ1-6; maybe TRBD1 (5 bases). CDR3 DNA sequence: TGTGCCAGCAGCCAAGGTCTCGGTCAGGGAAAGGTATCCCTCCACTTT. Residues: CASSQGLGQGKVSLHF.